This TCR beta chain came from a study of shared clonotypes between healthy human individuals (dated by TCRdb to about 2020). About the full investigation: The cohort comprised a couple of women and a few men aged 18 to 49 years. To estimate repertoire size and how much clonotype sharing occurs between individuals, the study deeply sequenced the blood TCR repertoires of about 5 healthy adults. Leukapheresis yielded between about 0.94 and 8.9 billion PBMCs per donor. Libraries were prepared and TCR repertoires were sequenced by different laboratories using diverse techniques, in order to increase sequencing depth and limit assay-specific biases. For each donor, CD4 naive and CD4 memory were each given three plates, CD8 naive was given two plates, and CD8 memory was given one plate.

TCR CDR3 regions were amplified from genomic DNA by multiplex PCR using the deep immunoSEQ assay. Extracted genomic DNA from each cell subset was spread evenly across all wells of several immunoSEQ 96-well plates, with each plate serving as a replicate. Each replicate PCR for sorted subsets received approximately 220 ng genomic DNA, equal to tens of thousands of T cell genomes. Purified libraries were quantified with a Qubit 3.0 fluorometer, sized on a Bioanalyzer 2100, and re-quantified with the KAPA Library Quantification kit. Every immunoSEQ 96-well plate was sequenced on a separate single-read 150-cycle Illumina NextSeq 550 flow cell. As for how the authors treated the data: Because the immunoSEQ output included only junctional sequences and no quality scores, the filtering could not be the same as the filtering used for full-length reads. Sequences were annotated with PyIR, a Python wrapper for IgBLAST v1.9, using IMGT germline references to assign V/J genes and CDR3. Any read was removed if the V/J assignment was weak (E-value above 1e-6), the CDR3 was missing, or the read contained stop codons, out-of-frame junctions, or ambiguous translated residues. A V3J clonotype was defined by an identical inferred V gene, J gene, and CDR3 amino acid sequence. Percentage overlap between repertoires was computed as shared unique clonotypes divided by the size of the smaller repertoire. Three approaches were used to assess repertoire richness: RTK rarefaction, the Chao1 estimator, and Recon v2.1 estimates of unobserved clonotypes. Generation probabilities were computed with OLGA for all TCRbeta clonotypes obtained by the gDNA method from a few donors. TCRdb took this table from immuneACCESS and kept in-frame rearrangements with V and J called. Such tables lack part of the clones; where checked against another copy, unresolved V genes explain under half of the gap, and the rest is unexplained. V and J calls and clone size are as listed in that table; D and trimming were resolved from the DNA. The sample profile shows 2 million to 2.5 million clones; 85% to 95% of them were found once. The ten largest clones add up to roughly 0.13% of the sample.

Donors were healthy HIV-negative adults with no recently reported acute infections or vaccinations. Only Caucasian adults living in Nashville, Tennessee, USA were represented among the donors. Magnetic negative selection was used to enrich CD4+ T cells, after which naive cells were positively selected on CD45RA and the negative fraction became the memory subset. Blood was collected by leukapheresis, and PBMCs were isolated by Ficoll-Histopaque density gradient centrifugation and then cryopreserved in liquid nitrogen vapor phase. Analytical flow cytometry was used to check the purity and quantity of each magnetically sorted T cell population. Each sorted fraction had its genomic DNA isolated and then quantified by UV absorbance on a Nanodrop 2000c. The sample holds one count of this clone. The specificity of this receptor is unknown. It has no much larger one-base neighbor in the sample; base qualities were not kept.

The CDR3 starts with the cysteine, ends with the phenylalanine, and has 16 residues. Of the read, only the CDR3 DNA is kept; its 48 bases are in frame from base 1. For CDR1 and CDR2, the germline V gene lists KGHSH and LQKENI. V is clipped by 2 bases and J by 0 bases, and the sequence between their germline boundaries is 12 bases long. What the study reported, not specific to this receptor: Based on pairwise subsampling, the degree of clonotype sharing among donors was expected to be affected by sequencing depth. Sampling was limited to blood, and TCR repertoires in tissue likely differ from TCR repertoires in blood. Sharing across a few donors was observed for about 5% of naive CD4, less than 4% of naive CD8, about 2.3% of memory CD4, and roughly 0.4% of memory CD8 clonotypes. Naive subsets generally had larger estimated clonotype richness than memory subsets did. The genetic and exposure-history diversity represented was limited by the small number of donors. Clonotypes shared by all four sorted-subset donors showed higher generation probabilities than non-shared clonotypes. Incomplete sequencing was indicated by rarefaction of sorted-subset datasets, despite the large sequencing depth.

Material: naive CD4+ T cells sorted from blood. What this sample's cell subset or site label stands for: CD45RA+ positively selected. This TCR came from a man aged 18 to 30 in good health. The chain was built from TRBV18 and TRBJ2-3; no D segment can be confidently identified. The CDR3 corresponds to CASSPKGQSSTDTQYF. The nucleotide sequence reads TGTGCCAGCTCACCAAAGGGCCAGAGTAGCACAGATACGCAGTATTTT.